This T cell receptor beta chain was identified in a study of T cells after yellow fever vaccination. Study-level points and caveats: Post-booster repertoires again held most primary-vaccination clones (about 96% CD4, roughly 90% CD8). Repertoires sorted by FACS could include abundant clonotypes that are contaminants from the bulk population.

This clonotype came up a few times. Its specificity is unknown. Template switching by 5'RACE produced TCR cDNA, adding a universal primer site and UMIs. TCRdb used MiXCR to reprocess the 5' RACE reads, holding one entry per CDR3 protein. Of around 320,000 distinct CDR3 sequences listed, approximately 10% are singletons. Trimming removed 2 bases at V and 7 bases at J, with 12 bases between. This CDR3 comprises 13 residues. Per germline, CDR1 KGHSH and CDR2 LQKENI. The receptor's source is a man aged 18 to 29 who received the YFV17D yellow fever vaccine. This chain connects TRBV18 to TRBJ2-7; D is possibly TRBD1 or TRBD2 (5 bases each). The sequenced sample was CD4+ T cells sorted from PBMCs, obtained 5 days after the yellow fever booster vaccination. CDR3 nucleotide sequence: TGTGCCAGCTCACCATCGGACACTAGGGAGCAGTACGTC. Translating it yields CASSPSDTREQYV.